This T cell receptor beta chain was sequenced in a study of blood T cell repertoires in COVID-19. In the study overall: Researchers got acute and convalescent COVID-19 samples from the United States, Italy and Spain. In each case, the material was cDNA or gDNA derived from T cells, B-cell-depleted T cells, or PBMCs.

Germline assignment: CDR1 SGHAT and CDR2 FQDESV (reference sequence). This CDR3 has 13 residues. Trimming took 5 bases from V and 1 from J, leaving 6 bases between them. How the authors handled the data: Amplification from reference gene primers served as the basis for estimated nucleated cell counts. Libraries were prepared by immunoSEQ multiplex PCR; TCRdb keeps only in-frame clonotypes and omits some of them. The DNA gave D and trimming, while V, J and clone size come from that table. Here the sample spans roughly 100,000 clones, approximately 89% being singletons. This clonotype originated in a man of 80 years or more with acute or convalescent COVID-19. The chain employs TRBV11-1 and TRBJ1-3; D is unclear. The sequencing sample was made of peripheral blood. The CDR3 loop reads CASSAKSGNTIYF. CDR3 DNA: TGTGCCAGCAGCGCGAAATCTGGAAACACCATATATTTT.